These T cell receptor beta chains were read from a single sample in a study of neurological immune-mediated disorders. One entry per CDR3 protein, called by TCRdb with MiXCR from the 5' RACE reads. The table has roughly 62,000 distinct CDR3 sequences, roughly 2.5% seen once. The sequenced sample consisted of PBMCs. The receptor source for this set is a man aged 45-60 years with multiple sclerosis. CDR3s include the opening cysteine and the closing phenylalanine or tryptophan. The D gene is left open where the match is weak. Clone size is given for some rows only: seen once, a few or many times, or a class if the clone is expanded.

clone_size d_call j_call v_call cdr3_aa cdr3_nt
few NA TRBJ2-4 TRBV30 CACTGPGKNIQYF TGTGCCTGTACAGGGCCCGGCAAAAACATTCAGTACTTC
few NA TRBJ2-3 TRBV7-8 CASNQGGDTQYF TGTGCCAGCAACCAGGGGGGAGATACGCAGTATTTT
many TRBD2 TRBJ2-3 TRBV6-5 CASSGGTSGGLDTQYF TGTGCCAGCAGTGGCGGGACTAGCGGGGGGTTGGATACGCAGTATTTT
few NA TRBJ2-5 TRBV4-1 CASSQVAVSSETQYF TGCGCCAGCAGCCAAGTAGCTGTGTCGTCTGAGACCCAGTACTTC
many NA TRBJ2-5 TRBV6-5 CASSYAPTGSGETQYF TGTGCCAGCAGTTACGCTCCCACGGGTTCAGGGGAGACCCAGTACTTC
many NA TRBJ2-5 TRBV7-8 CASLRVREAQETQYF TGTGCCAGCCTAAGGGTCAGGGAAGCCCAAGAGACCCAGTACTTC
many TRBD2 TRBJ2-1 TRBV6-1 CASSERGGGYNEQFF TGTGCCAGCAGTGAACGTGGCGGGGGGTACAATGAGCAGTTCTTC
NA NA TRBJ2-7 TRBV5-1 CASGLGDFGQYF TGCGCCAGCGGGTTGGGGGACTTCGGGCAGTACTTC
many NA TRBJ1-3 TRBV18 CASSAGTVSGNTIYF TGTGCCAGCTCGGCCGGGACCGTCTCTGGAAACACCATATATTTT
many TRBD2 TRBJ2-5 TRBV13 CASSSAGTSLQETQYF TGTGCCAGCAGCTCCGCCGGGACTAGCCTCCAAGAGACCCAGTACTTC